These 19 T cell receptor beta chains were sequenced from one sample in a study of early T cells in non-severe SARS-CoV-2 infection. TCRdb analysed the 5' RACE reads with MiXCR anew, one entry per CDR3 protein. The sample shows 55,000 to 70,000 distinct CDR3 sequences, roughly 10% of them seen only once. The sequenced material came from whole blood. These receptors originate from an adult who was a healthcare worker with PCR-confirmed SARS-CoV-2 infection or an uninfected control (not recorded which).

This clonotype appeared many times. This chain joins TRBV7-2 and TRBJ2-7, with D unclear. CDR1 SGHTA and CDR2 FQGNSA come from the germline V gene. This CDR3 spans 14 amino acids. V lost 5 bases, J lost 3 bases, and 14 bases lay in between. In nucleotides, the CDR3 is TGTGCCAGCAGCCGAAGCACTCTCTACTACGAGCAGTACTTC. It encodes CASSRSTLYYEQYF.

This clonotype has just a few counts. This CDR3 is CASGLSETNTQYF. In DNA form, the CDR3 reads TGTGCCAGCGGACTTTCGGAAACGAATACGCAGTATTTT. The chain uses TRBV12-3 or TRBV12-4 and TRBJ2-3, with D possibly TRBD2 on 5 matching bases. CDR3 length: 13 residues. The V end lost 8 bases, the J end lost 7 bases, and 16 bases lay between the germline ends.

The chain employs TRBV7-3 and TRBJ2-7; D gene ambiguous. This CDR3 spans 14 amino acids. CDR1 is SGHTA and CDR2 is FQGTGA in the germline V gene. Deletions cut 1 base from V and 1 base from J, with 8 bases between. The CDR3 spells CASSLSSTSYEQYF. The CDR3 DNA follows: TGTGCCAGCAGCTTAAGCAGTACTTCCTACGAGCAGTACTTC. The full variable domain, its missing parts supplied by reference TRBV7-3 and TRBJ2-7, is GAGVSQTPSNKVTEKGKYVELRCDPISGHTALYWYRQSLGQGPEFLIYFQGTGAADDSGLPNDRFFAVRPEGSVSTLKIQRTERGDSAVYLCASSLSSTSYEQYFGPGTRLTVT.

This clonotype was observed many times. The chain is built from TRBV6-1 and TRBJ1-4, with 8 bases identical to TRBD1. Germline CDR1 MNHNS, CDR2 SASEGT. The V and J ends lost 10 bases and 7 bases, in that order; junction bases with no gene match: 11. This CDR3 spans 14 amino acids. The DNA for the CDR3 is TGTGCCACGGGCATGCAGGGGGCGGGTGAAAAACTGTTTTTT. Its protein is CATGMQGAGEKLFF.

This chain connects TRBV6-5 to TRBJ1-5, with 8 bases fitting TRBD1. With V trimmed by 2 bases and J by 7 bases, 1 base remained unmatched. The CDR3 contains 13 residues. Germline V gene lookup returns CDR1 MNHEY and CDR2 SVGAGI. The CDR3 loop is CASSYGTGQPQHF. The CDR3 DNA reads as TGTGCCAGCAGTTACGGGACAGGACAGCCCCAGCATTTT.

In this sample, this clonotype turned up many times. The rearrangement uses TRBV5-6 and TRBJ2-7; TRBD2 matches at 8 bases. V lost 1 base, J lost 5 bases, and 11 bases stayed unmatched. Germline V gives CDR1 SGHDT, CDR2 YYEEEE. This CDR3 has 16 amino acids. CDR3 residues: CASSLLWRGETDEQYF. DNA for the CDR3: TGTGCCAGCAGCTTGCTATGGCGGGGGGAAACTGACGAGCAGTACTTC. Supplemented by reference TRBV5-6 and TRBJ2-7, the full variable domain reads DAGVTQSPTHLIKTRGQQVTLRCSPKSGHDTVSWYQQALGQGPQFIFQYYEEEERQRGNFPDRFSGHQFPNYSSELNVNALLLGDSALYLCASSLLWRGETDEQYFGPGTRLTVT.

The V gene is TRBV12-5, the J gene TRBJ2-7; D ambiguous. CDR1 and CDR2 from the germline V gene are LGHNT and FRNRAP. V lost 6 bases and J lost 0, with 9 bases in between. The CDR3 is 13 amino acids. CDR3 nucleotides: TGTGCTAGTGGACACGGCGTCTCCTACGAGCAGTACTTC. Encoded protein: CASGHGVSYEQYF.

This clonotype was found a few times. CDR3 nucleotide sequence: TGTGCCAGCTACAAGGGGGGACAGCCTGAAGCTTTCTTT. Translating gives CASYKGGQPEAFF. V gene TRBV6-6 combines with J gene TRBJ1-1, with 7 bases that match TRBD1. Germline loops: CDR1 MNHNY, CDR2 SVGAGI (reference sequence). Trimming took 8 bases from V and 6 from J; bases not matched to a gene: 9. This CDR3 has 13 amino acids.

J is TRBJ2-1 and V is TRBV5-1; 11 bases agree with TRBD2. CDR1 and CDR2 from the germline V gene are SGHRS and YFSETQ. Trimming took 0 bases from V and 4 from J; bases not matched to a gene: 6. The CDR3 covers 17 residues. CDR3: CASSLAGGTSGYNEQFF. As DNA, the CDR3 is TGCGCCAGCAGCTTGGCCGGAGGGACTAGCGGATACAATGAGCAGTTCTTC.

For the CDR3, the DNA is TGCGCCAGCAGCTTGGGAGGACTTAACTATGGCTACACCTTC. Amino acid sequence: CASSLGGLNYGYTF. The rearrangement uses TRBV5-1 and TRBJ1-2; no definite D call. CDR1 SGHRS and CDR2 YFSETQ come from the germline V gene. V was pared by 0 bases and J by 1 base, with 7 bases between. This CDR3 is built from 14 residues. The variable domain in full, completed from reference TRBV5-1 and TRBJ1-2, reads KAGVTQTPRYLIKTRGQQVTLSCSPISGHRSVSWYQQTPGQGLQFLFEYFSETQRNKGNFPGRFSGRQFSNSRSEMNVSTLELGDSALYLCASSLGGLNYGYTFGSGTRLTVV.

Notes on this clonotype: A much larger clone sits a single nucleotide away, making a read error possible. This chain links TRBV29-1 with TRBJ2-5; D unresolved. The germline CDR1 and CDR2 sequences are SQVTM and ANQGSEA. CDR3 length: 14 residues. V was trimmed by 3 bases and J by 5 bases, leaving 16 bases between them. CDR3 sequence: CSVELLVGQETQYF. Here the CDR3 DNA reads TGCAGCGTTGAGCTTCTGGTGGGTCAGGAGACCCAGTACTTC.

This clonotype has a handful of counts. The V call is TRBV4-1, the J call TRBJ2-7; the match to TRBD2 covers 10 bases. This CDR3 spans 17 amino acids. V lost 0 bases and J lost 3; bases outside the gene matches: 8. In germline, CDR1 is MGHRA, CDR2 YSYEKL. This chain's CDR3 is CASSQDGLAGEYYEQYF. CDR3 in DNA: TGCGCCAGCAGCCAAGATGGGCTAGCGGGAGAATACTACGAGCAGTACTTC.

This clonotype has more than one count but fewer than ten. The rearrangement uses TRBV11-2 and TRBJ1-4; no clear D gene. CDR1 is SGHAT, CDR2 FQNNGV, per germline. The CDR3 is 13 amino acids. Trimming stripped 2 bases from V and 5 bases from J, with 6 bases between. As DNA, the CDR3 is TGTGCCAGCAGCTTACCGGCCAATGAAAAACTGTTTTTT. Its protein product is CASSLPANEKLFF.

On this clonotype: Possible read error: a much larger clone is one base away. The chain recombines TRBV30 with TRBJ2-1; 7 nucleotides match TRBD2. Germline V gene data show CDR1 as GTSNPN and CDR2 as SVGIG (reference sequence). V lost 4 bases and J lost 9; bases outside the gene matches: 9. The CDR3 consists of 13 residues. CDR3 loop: CAWTREPPAEQFF. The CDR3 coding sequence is TGTGCCTGGACGCGGGAGCCTCCCGCTGAGCAGTTCTTC.

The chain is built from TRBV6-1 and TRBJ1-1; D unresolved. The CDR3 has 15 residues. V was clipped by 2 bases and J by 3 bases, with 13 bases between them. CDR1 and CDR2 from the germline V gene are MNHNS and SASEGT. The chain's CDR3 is CASSEYLRRDTEAFF. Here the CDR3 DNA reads TGTGCCAGCAGTGAATATCTCAGGCGGGACACTGAAGCTTTCTTT.

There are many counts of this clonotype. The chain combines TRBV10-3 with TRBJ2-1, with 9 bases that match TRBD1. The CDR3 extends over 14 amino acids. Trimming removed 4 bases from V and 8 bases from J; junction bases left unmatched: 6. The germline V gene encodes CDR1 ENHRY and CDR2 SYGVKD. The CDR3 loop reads CAISGGTGQDEQFF. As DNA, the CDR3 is TGTGCCATCAGTGGGGGGACAGGGCAGGATGAGCAGTTCTTC.

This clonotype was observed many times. The DNA of the CDR3 is TGCAGTGCTAGAGACTGGACTAGTCGGGATACGCAGTATTTT. Protein sequence: CSARDWTSRDTQYF. The chain couples TRBV20-1 to TRBJ2-3; TRBD2 matches at 7 bases. V shed 0 bases, J shed 6 bases, and the junction held 6 bases outside the gene matches. Germline V CDR1 and CDR2: DFQATT, SNEGSKA (reference sequence). The CDR3 loop spans 14 amino acids.

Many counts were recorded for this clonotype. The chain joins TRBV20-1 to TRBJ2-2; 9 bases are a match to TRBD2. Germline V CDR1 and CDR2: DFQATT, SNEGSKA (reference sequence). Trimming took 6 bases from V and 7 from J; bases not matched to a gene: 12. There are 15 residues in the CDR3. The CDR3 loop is CSAPKASGTIGELFF. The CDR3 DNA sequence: TGCAGTGCCCCAAAGGCTAGCGGGACGATCGGGGAGCTGTTTTTT.

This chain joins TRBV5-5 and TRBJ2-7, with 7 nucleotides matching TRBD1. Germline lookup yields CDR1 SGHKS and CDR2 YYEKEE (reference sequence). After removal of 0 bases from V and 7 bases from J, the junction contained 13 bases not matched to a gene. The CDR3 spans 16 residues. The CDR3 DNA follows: TGTGCCAGCAGCTTGGTGAGGCAAGGGGGCCGAGGTGAGCAGTACTTC. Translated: CASSLVRQGGRGEQYF.